This T cell receptor (beta chain) was captured by sequencing in a study of blood T cell repertoires in COVID-19. Overall study: The study drew acute and convalescent COVID-19 samples from the United States, Italy and Spain. From T cells, B-cell-depleted T cells, or PBMCs came the material, which was cDNA or gDNA.

In the case of this clone: Additional DNA sequences in this sample encode the identical CDR3.

Authors' processing steps: Nucleated cell number was recorded as an estimate derived from reference gene primer amplification. Some clones are missing from TCRdb's copy, which holds only in-frame ones; the method was immunoSEQ multiplex PCR. The V and J calls and clone size are taken from that table; D and trimming were inferred from the DNA. The table shows some 160,000 clones, with approximately 84% occurring only once. V was trimmed by 3 bases and J by 0 bases, leaving 9 bases between them. Germline V lookup: CDR1 LGHNA, CDR2 YNFKEQ. CDR3 size: 14 residues. The TCR originated in a woman of 80 years or more with acute or convalescent COVID-19. Input material: peripheral blood. The genes are TRBV4-2 and TRBJ2-7; D is possibly TRBD2 (7 bases). For the CDR3, the DNA is TGTGCCAGCAGCCAGGGAGGGGGCTCCTACGAGCAGTACTTC. This encodes CASSQGGGSYEQYF.